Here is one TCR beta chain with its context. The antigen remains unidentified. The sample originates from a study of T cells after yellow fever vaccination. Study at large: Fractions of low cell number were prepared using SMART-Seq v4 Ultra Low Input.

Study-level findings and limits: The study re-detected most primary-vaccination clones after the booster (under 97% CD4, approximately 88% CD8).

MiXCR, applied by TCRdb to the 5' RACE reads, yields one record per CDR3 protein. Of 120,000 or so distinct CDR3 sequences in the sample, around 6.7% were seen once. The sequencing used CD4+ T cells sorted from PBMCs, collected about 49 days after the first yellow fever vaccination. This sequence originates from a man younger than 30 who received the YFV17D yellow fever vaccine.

The CDR3 DNA reads as TGTGCCAGCAGTTTACCGGACAGACACAAAAACATTCAGTACTTC. It specifies CASSLPDRHKNIQYF. The V and J genes are TRBV28 and TRBJ2-4, with D perhaps TRBD1 (6 bases). Germline V gene sequence: CDR1 MDHEN, CDR2 SYDVKM. Trimming removed 2 bases from V and 3 bases from J, with 11 bases in between. The CDR3 is 15 residues long.